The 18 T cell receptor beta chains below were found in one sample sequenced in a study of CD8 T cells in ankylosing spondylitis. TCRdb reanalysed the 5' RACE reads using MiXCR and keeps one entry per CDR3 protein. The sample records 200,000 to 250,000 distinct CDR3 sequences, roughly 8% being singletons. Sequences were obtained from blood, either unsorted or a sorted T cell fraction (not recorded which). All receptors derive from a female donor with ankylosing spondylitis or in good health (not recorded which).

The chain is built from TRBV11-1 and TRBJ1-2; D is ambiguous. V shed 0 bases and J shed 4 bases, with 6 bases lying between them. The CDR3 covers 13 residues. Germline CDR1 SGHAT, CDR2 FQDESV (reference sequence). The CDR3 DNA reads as TGTGCCAGCAGCTTAGCGGACCGCTATGGCTACACCTTC. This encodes CASSLADRYGYTF.

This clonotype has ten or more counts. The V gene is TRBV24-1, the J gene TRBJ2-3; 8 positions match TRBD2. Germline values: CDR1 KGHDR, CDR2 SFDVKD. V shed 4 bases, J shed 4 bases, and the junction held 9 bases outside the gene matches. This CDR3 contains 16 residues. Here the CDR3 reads CATSDPGLVGSDTQYF. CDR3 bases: TGTGCCACCAGTGACCCGGGACTAGTGGGCTCAGATACGCAGTATTTT.

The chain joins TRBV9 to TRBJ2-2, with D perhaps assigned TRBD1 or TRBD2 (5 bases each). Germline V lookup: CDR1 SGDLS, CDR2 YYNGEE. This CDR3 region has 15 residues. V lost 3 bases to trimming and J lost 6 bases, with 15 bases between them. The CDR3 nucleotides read TGTGCCAGCAGCGGACGGAGAGAGGGGTCCGGGGAGCTGTTTTTT. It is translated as CASSGRREGSGELFF. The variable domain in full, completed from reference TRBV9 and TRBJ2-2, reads DSGVTQTPKHLITATGQRVTLRCSPRSGDLSVYWYQQSLDQGLQFLIQYYNGEERAKGNILERFSAQQFPDLHSELNLSSLELGDSALYFCASSGRREGSGELFFGEGSRLTVL.

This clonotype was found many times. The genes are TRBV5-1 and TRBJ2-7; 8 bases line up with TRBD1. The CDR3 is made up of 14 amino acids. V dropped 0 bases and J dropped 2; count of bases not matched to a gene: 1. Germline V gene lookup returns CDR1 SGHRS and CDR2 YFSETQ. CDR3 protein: CASSLGDRTYEQYF. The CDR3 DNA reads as TGCGCCAGCAGCTTGGGGGACAGGACCTACGAGCAGTACTTC.

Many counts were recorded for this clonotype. CDR3 in DNA: TGTGCCAGTAGAGGCGGCCCCTACGAGCAGTACTTC. This codes for CASRGGPYEQYF. The chain links TRBV19 to TRBJ2-7; no clear D gene. Germline V gene lookup returns CDR1 LNHDA and CDR2 SQIVND (reference sequence). V lost 6 bases to trimming and J lost 2 bases, with 8 bases between them. The CDR3 has 12 residues.

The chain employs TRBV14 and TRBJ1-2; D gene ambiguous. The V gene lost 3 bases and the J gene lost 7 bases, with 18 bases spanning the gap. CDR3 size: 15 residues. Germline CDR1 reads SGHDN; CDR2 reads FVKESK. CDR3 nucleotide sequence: TGTGCCAGCAGCCACCACAACCTAGTGACGGGTGGCTACACCTTC. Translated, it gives CASSHHNLVTGGYTF.

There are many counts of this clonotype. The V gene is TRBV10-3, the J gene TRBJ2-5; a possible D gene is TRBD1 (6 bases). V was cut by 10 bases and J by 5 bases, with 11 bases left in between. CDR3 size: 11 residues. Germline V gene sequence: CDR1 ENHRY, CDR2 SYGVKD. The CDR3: CATQGWETQYF. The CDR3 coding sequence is TGTGCCACACAGGGTTGGGAGACCCAGTACTTC.

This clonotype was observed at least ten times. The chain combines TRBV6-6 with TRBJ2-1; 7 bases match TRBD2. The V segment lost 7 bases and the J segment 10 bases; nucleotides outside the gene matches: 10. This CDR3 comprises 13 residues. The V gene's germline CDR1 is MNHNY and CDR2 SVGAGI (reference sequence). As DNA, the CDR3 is TGTGCCAGCAAGGACGCGGGAGTAAGAGAGCAGTTCTTC. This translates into CASKDAGVREQFF.

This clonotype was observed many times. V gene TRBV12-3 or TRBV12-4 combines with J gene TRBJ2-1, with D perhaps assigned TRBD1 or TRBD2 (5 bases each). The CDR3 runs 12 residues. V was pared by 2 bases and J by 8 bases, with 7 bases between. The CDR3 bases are TGTGCCAGCAGTTTAATGGGGGATGAGCAGTTCTTC. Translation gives CASSLMGDEQFF.

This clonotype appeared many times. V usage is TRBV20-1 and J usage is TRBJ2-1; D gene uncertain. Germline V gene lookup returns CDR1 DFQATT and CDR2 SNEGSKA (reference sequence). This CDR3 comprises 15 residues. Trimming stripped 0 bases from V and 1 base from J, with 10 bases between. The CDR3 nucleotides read TGCAGTGCTAGAGATCTCGAAAGGTCCTACAATGAGCAGTTCTTC. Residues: CSARDLERSYNEQFF.

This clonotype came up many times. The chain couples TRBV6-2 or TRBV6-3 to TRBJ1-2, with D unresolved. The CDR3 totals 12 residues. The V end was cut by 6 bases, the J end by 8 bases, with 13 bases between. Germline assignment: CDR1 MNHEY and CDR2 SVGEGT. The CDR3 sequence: CASRSRRAGYTF. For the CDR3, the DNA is TGTGCCAGCAGATCCCGTCGGGCGGGCTACACCTTC.

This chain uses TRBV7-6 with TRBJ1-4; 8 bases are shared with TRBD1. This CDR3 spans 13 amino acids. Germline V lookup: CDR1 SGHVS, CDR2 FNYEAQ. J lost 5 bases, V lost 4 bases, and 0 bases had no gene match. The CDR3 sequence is CASSWTGNEKLFF. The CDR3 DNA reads TGTGCCAGCAGCTGGACAGGGAATGAAAAACTGTTTTTT.

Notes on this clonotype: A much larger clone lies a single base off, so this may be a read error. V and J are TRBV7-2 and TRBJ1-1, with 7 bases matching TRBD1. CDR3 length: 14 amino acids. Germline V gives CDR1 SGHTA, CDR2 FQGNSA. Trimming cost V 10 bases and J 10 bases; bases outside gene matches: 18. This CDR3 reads CANSFRTGGWGAFF. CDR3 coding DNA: TGTGCCAACAGTTTCAGGACAGGCGGGTGGGGAGCTTTCTTT.

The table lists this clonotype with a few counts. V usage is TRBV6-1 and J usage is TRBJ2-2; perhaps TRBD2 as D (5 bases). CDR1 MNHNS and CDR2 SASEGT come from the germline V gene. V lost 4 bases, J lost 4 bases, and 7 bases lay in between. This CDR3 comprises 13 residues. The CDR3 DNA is TGTGCCAGCAGTGGGACTGCCACCGGGGAGCTGTTTTTT. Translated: CASSGTATGELFF.

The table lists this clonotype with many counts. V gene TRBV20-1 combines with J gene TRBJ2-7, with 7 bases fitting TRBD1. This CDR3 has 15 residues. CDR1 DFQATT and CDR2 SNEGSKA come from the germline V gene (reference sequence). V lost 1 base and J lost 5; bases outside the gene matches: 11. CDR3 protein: CSARASETGLHEQYF. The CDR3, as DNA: TGCAGTGCTAGAGCCTCGGAGACAGGGCTCCACGAGCAGTACTTC.

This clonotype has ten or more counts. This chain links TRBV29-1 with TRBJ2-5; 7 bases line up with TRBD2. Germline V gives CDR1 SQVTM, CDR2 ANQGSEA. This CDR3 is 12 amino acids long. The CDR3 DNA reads TGCACCGGAGGGAGGGCCCAAGAGACCCAGTACTTC. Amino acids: CTGGRAQETQYF.

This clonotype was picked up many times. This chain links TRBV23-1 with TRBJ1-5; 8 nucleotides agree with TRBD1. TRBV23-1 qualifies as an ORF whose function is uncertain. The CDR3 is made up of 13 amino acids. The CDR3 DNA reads TGCGCTCCCGCGCAGGGGGCGAGGCAGCCCCAGCATTTT. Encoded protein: CAPAQGARQPQHF.

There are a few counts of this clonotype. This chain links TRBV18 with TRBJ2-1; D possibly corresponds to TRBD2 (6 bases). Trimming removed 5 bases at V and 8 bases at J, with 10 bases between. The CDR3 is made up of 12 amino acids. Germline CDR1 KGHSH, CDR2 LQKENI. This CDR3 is CASSAGSYEQFF. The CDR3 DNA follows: TGTGCCAGCTCAGCGGGGTCTTATGAGCAGTTCTTC.